The clone carrying this T cell receptor beta chain was observed many times. This specimen comes from a study of T cells in Graves' hyperthyroidism and ophthalmopathy. Germline-derived CDR1 and CDR2 are DFQATT and SNEGSKA (reference sequence). This CDR3 contains 15 residues. V was clipped by 3 bases and J by 8 bases; unmatched bases: 12. Pregnant or lactating patients were excluded, as were those with uncontrolled infection or other autoimmune disease. There were TCR beta CDR3 regions amplified from RNA transcripts. Using the HTBI primer set, a first-round RT-PCR was run on the TCR CDR3. Each CDR3 protein is one row after TCRdb ran MiXCR on the multiplex PCR reads. Found here are about 530,000 distinct CDR3 sequences, roughly a sixth of them singletons; the top ten hold roughly a sixth.

The TCR was taken from a woman under 30 with Graves' ophthalmopathy. The V call is TRBV20-1, the J call TRBJ2-3; 9 nucleotides line up with TRBD1. Material for sequencing was blood. This CDR3 reads CSARDRDRDLGTQYF. CDR3 nucleotides: TGCAGTGCTAGGGACCGGGACAGGGACCTTGGTACGCAGTATTTT.